This T cell receptor (beta chain) originates from a study of CD8+CD57+ T cells in acquired aplastic anemia. Flow cytometry had shown expanded CD8+CD57+ cells in the patients chosen for sequencing. Severe acquired aplastic anemia was present in every patient. When blood sampling took place, the patients had received no therapy. V was pared by 6 bases and J by 5 bases, with 17 bases between. Germline V gene sequence: CDR1 SQVTM, CDR2 ANQGSEA. The CDR3 consists of 14 residues. Genomic DNA, serving as template, underwent TCR beta VDJ and CDR3 profiling. TCRdb independently ran MiXCR on the reads; one entry per CDR3 protein. Of under 200,000 distinct CDR3 sequences in the sample, 40% to 50% are singletons; the top ten hold about 3%. By its share, this clonotype is medium-sized.

V and J are TRBV29-1 and TRBJ2-1, with D perhaps assigned TRBD1 or TRBD2 (5 bases each). The origin of this receptor is a human donor with aplastic anemia. Input material: sorted CD4+, CD8+, or CD8+CD57+ T cells (not recorded which) from PBMCs. This CDR3 is CSVGGRELDNEQFF. CDR3 nucleotides: TGCAGCGTGGGTGGCAGGGAGTTAGACAATGAGCAGTTCTTC.